This T cell receptor beta chain was sequenced in a study of blood T cell repertoires in COVID-19. On the study more broadly: From the United States, Italy and Spain came samples of acute and convalescent COVID-19. T cells, B-cell-depleted T cells, or PBMCs supplied cDNA or gDNA.

Under the authors' procedure: Nucleated cell counts were estimated from reference gene primer amplification. TCRdb's table, derived via immunoSEQ multiplex PCR, lists solely in-frame clones and lacks some. V, J and clone size were drawn from that table, and D and trimming were deduced from the DNA. The data contain tens of thousands of clones, 70% to 90% of them singletons. The CDR3 sequence is 19 residues long. Trimming stripped 0 bases from V and 5 bases from J, with 20 bases between. Germline assignment: CDR1 LGHNT and CDR2 FRNRAP. The TCR sequence derives from a man aged 60 to 75 with acute or convalescent COVID-19. The chain is built from TRBV12-5 and TRBJ1-6; D perhaps matches TRBD1 (5 bases). The sequencing input was peripheral blood. The CDR3 DNA reads TGTGCTAGTGGTTTGGTACGGGGGGAGGAAAACAGAAATAATTCACCCCTCCACTTT. This sequence encodes CASGLVRGEENRNNSPLHF.